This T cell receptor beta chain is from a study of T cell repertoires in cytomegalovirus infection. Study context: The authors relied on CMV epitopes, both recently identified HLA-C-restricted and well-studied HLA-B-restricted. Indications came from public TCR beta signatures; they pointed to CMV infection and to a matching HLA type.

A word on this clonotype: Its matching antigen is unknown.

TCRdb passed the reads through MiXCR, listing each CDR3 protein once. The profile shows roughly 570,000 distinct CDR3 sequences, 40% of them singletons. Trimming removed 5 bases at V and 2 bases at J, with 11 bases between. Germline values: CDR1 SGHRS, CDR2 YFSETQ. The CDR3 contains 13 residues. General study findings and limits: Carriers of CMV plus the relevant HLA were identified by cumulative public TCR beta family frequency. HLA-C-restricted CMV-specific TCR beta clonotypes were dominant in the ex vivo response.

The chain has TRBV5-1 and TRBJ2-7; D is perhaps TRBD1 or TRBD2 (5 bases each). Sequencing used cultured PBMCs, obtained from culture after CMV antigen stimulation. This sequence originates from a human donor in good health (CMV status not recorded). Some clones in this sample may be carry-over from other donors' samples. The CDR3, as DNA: TGCGCCAGCAGGAGGGACGCCGCCTACGAGCAGTACTTC. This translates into CASRRDAAYEQYF.